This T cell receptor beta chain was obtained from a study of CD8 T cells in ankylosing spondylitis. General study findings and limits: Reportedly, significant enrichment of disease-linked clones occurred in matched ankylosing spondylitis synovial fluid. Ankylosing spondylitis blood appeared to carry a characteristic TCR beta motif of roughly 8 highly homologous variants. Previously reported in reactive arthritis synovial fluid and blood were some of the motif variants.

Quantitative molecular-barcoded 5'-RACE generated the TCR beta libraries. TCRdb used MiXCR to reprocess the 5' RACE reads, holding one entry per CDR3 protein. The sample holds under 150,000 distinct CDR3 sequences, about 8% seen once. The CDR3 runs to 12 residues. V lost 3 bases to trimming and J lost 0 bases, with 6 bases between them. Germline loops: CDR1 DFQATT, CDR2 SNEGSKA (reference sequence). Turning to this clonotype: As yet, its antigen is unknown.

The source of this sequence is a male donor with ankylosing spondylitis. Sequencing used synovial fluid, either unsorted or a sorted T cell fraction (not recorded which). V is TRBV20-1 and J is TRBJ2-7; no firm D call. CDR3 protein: CSASSASYEQYF. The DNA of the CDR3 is TGCAGTGCTAGTTCAGCCTCCTACGAGCAGTACTTC.